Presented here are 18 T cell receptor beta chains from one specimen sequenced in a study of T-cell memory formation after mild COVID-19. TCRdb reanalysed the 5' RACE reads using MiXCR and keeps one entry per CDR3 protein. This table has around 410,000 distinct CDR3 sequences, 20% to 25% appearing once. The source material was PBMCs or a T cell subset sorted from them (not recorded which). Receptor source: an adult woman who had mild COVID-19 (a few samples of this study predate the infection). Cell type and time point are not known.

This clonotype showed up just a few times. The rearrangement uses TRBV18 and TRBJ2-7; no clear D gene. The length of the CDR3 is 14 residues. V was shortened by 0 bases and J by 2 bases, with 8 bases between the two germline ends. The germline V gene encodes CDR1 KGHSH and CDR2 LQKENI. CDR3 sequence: CASSPPARPYEQYF. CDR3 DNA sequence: TGTGCCAGCTCACCACCGGCAAGACCCTACGAGCAGTACTTC.

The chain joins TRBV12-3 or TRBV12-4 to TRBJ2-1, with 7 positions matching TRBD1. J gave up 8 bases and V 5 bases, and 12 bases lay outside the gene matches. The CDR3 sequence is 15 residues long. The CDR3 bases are TGTGCCAGCAGTCCGGGACAGTTGGGTATGGATGAGCAGTTCTTC. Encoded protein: CASSPGQLGMDEQFF.

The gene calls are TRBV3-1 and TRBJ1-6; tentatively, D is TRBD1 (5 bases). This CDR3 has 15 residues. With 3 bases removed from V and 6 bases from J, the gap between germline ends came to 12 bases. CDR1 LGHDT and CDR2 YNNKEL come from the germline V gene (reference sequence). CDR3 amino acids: CASSQERGSNSPLHF. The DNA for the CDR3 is TGTGCCAGCAGCCAGGAAAGGGGTTCTAATTCACCCCTCCACTTT.

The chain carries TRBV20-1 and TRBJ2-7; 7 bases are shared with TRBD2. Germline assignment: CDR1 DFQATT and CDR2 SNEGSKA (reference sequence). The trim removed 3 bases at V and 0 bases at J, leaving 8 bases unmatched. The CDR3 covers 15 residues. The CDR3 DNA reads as TGCAGTGCTAGTCCCCTGGGAGGGGTCTCCTACGAGCAGTACTTC. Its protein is CSASPLGGVSYEQYF.

CDR3 DNA: TGTGCCACCAGCAGAGAGGCGGGGGCGCTTGGAAACACCATATATTTT. Protein sequence: CATSREAGALGNTIYF. The chain couples TRBV15 to TRBJ1-3; possible D gene TRBD1, 6 bases. V was clipped by 0 bases and J by 3 bases, with 12 bases between them. The CDR3 is made up of 16 amino acids. Germline CDR1 reads LNHNV; CDR2 reads YYDKDF (reference sequence).

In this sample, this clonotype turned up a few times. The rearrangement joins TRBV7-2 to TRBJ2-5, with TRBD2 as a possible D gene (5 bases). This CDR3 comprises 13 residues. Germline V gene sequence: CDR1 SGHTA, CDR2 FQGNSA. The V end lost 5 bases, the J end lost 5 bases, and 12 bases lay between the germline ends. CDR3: CASSPSSTETQYF. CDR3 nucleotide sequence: TGTGCCAGCAGCCCATCTAGCACCGAGACCCAGTACTTC.

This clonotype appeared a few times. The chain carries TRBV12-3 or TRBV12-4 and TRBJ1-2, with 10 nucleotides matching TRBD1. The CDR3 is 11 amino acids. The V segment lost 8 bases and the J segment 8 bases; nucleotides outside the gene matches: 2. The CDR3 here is CASGTGVGYTF. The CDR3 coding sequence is TGTGCCAGCGGGACAGGGGTGGGCTACACCTTC.

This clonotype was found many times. The CDR3 is CASSQVHTEAFF. The CDR3 DNA sequence: TGTGCCAGCAGCCAAGTTCACACTGAAGCTTTCTTT. The chain joins TRBV3-1 to TRBJ1-1, with D uncertain. The CDR3 consists of 12 residues. Germline V lookup: CDR1 LGHDT, CDR2 YNNKEL (reference sequence). The V end lost 1 base, the J end lost 3 bases, and 3 bases lay between the germline ends.

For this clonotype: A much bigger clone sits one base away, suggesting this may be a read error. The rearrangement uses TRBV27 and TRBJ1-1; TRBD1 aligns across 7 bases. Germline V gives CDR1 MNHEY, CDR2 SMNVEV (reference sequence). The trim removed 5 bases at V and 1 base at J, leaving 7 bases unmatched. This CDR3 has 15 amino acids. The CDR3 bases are TGTGCCAGCAGTCCCCTGACAGGGAGGAACACTGAAGCTTTCTTT. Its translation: CASSPLTGRNTEAFF.

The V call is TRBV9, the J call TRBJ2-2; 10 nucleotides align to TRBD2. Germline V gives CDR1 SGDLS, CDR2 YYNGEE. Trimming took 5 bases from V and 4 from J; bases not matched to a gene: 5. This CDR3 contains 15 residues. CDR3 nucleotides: TGTGCCAGCAGTCCGACTAGCGGGCTCACCGGGGAGCTGTTTTTT. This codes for CASSPTSGLTGELFF.

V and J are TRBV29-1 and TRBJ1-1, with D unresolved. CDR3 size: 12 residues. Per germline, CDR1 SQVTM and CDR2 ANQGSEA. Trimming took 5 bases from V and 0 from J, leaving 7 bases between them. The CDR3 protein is CSVRLMNTEAFF. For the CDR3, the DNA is TGCAGCGTTCGACTCATGAACACTGAAGCTTTCTTT.

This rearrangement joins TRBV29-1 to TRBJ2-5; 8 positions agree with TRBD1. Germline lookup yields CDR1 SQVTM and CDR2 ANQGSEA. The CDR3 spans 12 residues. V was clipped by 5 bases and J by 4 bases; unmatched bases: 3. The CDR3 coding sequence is TGCAGCGTTTCGACAGGGGCAGAGACCCAGTACTTC. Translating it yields CSVSTGAETQYF.

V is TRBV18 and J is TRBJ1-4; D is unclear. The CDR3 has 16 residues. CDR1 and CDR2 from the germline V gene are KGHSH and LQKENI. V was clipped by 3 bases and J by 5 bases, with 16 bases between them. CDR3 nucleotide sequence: TGTGCCAGCTCACCCCTCGGAGGCAGGATGAATGAAAAACTGTTTTTT. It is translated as CASSPLGGRMNEKLFF.

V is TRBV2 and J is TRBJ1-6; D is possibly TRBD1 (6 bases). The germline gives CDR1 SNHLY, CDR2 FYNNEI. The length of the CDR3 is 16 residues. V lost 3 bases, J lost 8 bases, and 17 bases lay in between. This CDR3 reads CASSDGQGRVHSPLHF. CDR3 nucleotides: TGTGCCAGCAGTGATGGGCAGGGGCGCGTCCATTCACCCCTCCACTTT.

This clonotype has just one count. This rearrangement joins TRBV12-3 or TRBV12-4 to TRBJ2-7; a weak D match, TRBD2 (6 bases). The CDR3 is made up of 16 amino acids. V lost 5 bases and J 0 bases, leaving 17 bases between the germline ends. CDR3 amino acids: CASSTPWGELSYEQYF. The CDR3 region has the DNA TGTGCCAGCAGTACTCCTTGGGGGGAACTCTCCTACGAGCAGTACTTC.

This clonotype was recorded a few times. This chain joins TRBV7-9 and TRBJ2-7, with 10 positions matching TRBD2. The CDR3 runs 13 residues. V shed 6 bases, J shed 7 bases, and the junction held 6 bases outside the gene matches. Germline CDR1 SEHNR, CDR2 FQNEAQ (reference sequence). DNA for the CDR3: TGTGCCAGCAGGGCTAGCGGGAGTGGGGAGCAGTACTTC. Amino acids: CASRASGSGEQYF.

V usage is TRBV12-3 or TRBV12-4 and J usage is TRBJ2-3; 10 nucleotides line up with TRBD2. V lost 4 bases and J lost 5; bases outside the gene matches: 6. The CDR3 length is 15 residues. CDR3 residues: CASSSTGTSVDTQYF. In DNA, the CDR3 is TGTGCCAGCAGTTCGACCGGGACTAGCGTAGATACGCAGTATTTT.

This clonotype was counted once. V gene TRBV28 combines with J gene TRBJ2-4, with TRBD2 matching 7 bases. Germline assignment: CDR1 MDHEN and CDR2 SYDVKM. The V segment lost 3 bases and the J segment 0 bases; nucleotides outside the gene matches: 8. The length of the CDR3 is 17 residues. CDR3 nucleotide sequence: TGTGCCAGCAGTTTCGGGGGGATGGGGCTAGCCAAAAACATTCAGTACTTC. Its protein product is CASSFGGMGLAKNIQYF. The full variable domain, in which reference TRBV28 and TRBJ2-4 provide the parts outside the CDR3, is DVKVTQSSRYLVKRTGEKVFLECVQDMDHENMFWYRQDPGLGLRLIYFSYDVKMKEKGDIPEGYSVSREKKERFSLILESASTNQTSMYLCASSFGGMGLAKNIQYFGAGTRLSVL.